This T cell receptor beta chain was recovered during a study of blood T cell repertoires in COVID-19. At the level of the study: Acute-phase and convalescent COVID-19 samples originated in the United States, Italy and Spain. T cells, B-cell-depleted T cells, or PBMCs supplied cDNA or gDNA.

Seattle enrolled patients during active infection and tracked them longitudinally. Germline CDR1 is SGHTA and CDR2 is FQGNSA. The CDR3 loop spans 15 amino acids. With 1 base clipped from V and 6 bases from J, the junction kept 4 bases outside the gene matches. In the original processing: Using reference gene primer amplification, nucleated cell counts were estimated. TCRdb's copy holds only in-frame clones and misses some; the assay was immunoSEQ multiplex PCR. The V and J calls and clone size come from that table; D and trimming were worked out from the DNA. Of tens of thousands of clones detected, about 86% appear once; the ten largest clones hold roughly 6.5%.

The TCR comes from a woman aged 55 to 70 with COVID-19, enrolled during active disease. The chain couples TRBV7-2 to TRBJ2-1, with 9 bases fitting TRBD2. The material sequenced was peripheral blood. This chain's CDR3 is CASSLVAGALNEQFF. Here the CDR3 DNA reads TGTGCCAGCAGCTTAGTAGCGGGAGCCCTCAATGAGCAGTTCTTC.